This is a list of T cell receptor beta chains from one sample in a study of blood T cell repertoires in COVID-19. Using immunoSEQ multiplex PCR, the repertoire was profiled, and TCRdb retains in-frame clones only, with some absent. The sample comprises some 180,000 clones, more than 80% of which are singletons, and more than 5% rests with the top ten. Sequenced: PBMCs or T cells enriched from blood (not recorded which). Receptor source: a man aged 35 to 55 who had recovered from COVID-19. Each CDR3 is given with its conserved first and last residue. The D gene is left open where the match is weak. Not every row has a clone size; where given, it reads once, few, many or a size class.

v_call	d_call	j_call	clone_size	cdr3_nt	cdr3_aa
TRBV9	TRBD2	TRBJ2-5	.	TGTGCCAGCAGCCTACGCCCTAGCGGGGGGAAAGAGACCCAGTACTTC	CASSLRPSGGKETQYF
TRBV20-1	TRBD2	TRBJ2-4	.	TGCAGTGCCACTACTAGCGCAGAGGAGTACTTC	CSATTSAEEYF
TRBV19	.	TRBJ2-5	few	TGTGCCAGTAGTCCCAGGGGCGTGGAGACCCAGTACTTC	CASSPRGVETQYF
TRBV6-5	TRBD2	TRBJ2-2	.	TGTGCCACCCGGACTAGCGGGAGCGGGGAGCTGTTTTTT	CATRTSGSGELFF
TRBV29-1	.	TRBJ1-1	.	TGCAGCGGGGGGCGGATGAACACTGAAGCTTTCTTT	CSGGRMNTEAFF
TRBV12-3/TRBV12-4	.	TRBJ2-7	many	TGTGCCAGCAGTCCTGGACAGTACGAGCAGTACTTC	CASSPGQYEQYF
TRBV6-5	.	TRBJ1-1	.	TGTGCCAGCAGTCGCTACAGCTACACTGAAGCTTTCTTT	CASSRYSYTEAFF
TRBV7-8	TRBD1	TRBJ1-1	.	TGTGCCAGCAGCGAACCGGACAGGGATGGTGGTGAAGCTTTCTTT	CASSEPDRDGGEAFF
TRBV28	TRBD2	TRBJ2-1	few	TGTGCCAGTAGAACTAGCGGGAGGTTAGGTGAGCAGTTCTTC	CASRTSGRLGEQFF
TRBV28	.	TRBJ1-5	.	TGTGCCAGCACCCACCCATTCGGGGAATATCAGCCCCAGCATTTT	CASTHPFGEYQPQHF
TRBV27	TRBD2	TRBJ2-3	once	TGTGCCAGCACCGGGACGGGAGGAGACACAGATACGCAGTATTTT	CASTGTGGDTDTQYF
TRBV5-5	.	TRBJ2-7	.	TGTGCCAGCAGCTTGGCCATCTACGAGCAGTACTTC	CASSLAIYEQYF
TRBV19	.	TRBJ1-1	many	TGTGCCAGTAGTGCTATCGACTTGGGTGGCACTGAAGCTTTCTTT	CASSAIDLGGTEAFF
TRBV11-2	.	TRBJ2-1	.	TGTGCCAGCAGCCTCCTTCCGGGACAATCCTACAATGAGCAGTTCTTC	CASSLLPGQSYNEQFF
TRBV2	.	TRBJ2-1	.	TGTGCCAGCAGACTACCGGGACTGGGTAGCTCCTACAATGAGCAGTTCTTC	CASRLPGLGSSYNEQFF
TRBV7-9	TRBD1	TRBJ1-4	.	TGTGCCAGCAGCCCCCTGACAGGGGGCTCGGGTAATGAAAAACTGTTTTTT	CASSPLTGGSGNEKLFF
TRBV20-1	.	TRBJ1-5	.	TGCAGTGCTAGTCGAGGGCAGATAAATCAGCCCCAGCATTTT	CSASRGQINQPQHF
TRBV6-4	.	TRBJ1-2	.	TGTGCCAGCAGTGACTCCCAAGGGGCGACTGGCTACACCTTC	CASSDSQGATGYTF
TRBV30	.	TRBJ2-1	.	TGTGCCTGGAATAAAGGGAGCTCCTACAATGAGCAGTTCTTC	CAWNKGSSYNEQFF
TRBV5-6	TRBD2	TRBJ2-1	once	TGTGCCAGCAGGACGGGGGGGTACAATGAGCAGTTCTTC	CASRTGGYNEQFF
TRBV30	TRBD2	TRBJ2-1	few	TGTGCCTGGGAAAGAAGCGGGGGGGAGCGTGAGCAGTTCTTC	CAWERSGGEREQFF
TRBV3-1/TRBV3-2	TRBD2	TRBJ2-2	.	TGTGCCAGCAGCCAAGTTGCTAGCGGGGACTTGAACACCGGGGAGCTGTTTTTT	CASSQVASGDLNTGELFF
TRBV18	.	TRBJ1-2	.	TGTGCCAGCTCACCAGGGTCCGGGGCTAACTATGGCTACACCTTC	CASSPGSGANYGYTF
TRBV2	.	TRBJ2-3	.	TGTGCCAGCAGTGACAGGGCAAGAAGCACAGATACGCAGTATTTT	CASSDRARSTDTQYF
TRBV5-1	TRBD1	TRBJ1-2	.	TGCGCCAGCAGCTTGACACAGGGGGCCAACTATGGCTACACCTTC	CASSLTQGANYGYTF
TRBV20-1	.	TRBJ1-5	.	TGCAGTGCCAGTCTGGACACAGGGAGCAATCAGCCCCAGCATTTT	CSASLDTGSNQPQHF
TRBV28	TRBD1	TRBJ1-2	.	TGTGCCAGCAAAGGGGACAGAATTTTTAACTATGGCTACACCTTC	CASKGDRIFNYGYTF
TRBV12-5	.	TRBJ1-1	once	TGTGCTAGTGGGGCCCCCAGGGATAGGGCGAACACTGAAGCTTTCTTT	CASGAPRDRANTEAFF
TRBV2	.	TRBJ2-3	.	TGTGCCAGCAGTGTAGGGTCGGGGACAGATACGCAGTATTTT	CASSVGSGTDTQYF
TRBV11-3	.	TRBJ1-4	.	TGTGCCAGCAGCCTAGGGGGGCAGTTAAATGAAAAACTGTTTTTT	CASSLGGQLNEKLFF
TRBV7-6	TRBD1	TRBJ1-1	once	TGTGCCAGCAGCTTGGGACAGGGAGGGGCGAGTGAAGCTTTCTTT	CASSLGQGGASEAFF
TRBV12-5	TRBD1	TRBJ1-5	.	TGTGCTAGTGGTTTGACCCCGAAGGACAGGGGGTTCCTTAGCAATCAGCCCCAGCATTTT	CASGLTPKDRGFLSNQPQHF
TRBV27	.	TRBJ2-7	few	TGTGCCAGCAGATATGGAGTCGACGAGCAGTACTTC	CASRYGVDEQYF
TRBV11-2	.	TRBJ1-3	.	TGTGCCAGCAGCGAGGGTAGCTCTGGAAACACCATATATTTT	CASSEGSSGNTIYF
TRBV27	TRBD1	TRBJ2-7	.	TGTGCCAGCAGCTCAAGGTTAGGGGGCCTCTACGAGCAGTACTTC	CASSSRLGGLYEQYF
TRBV27	.	TRBJ2-1	once	TGTGCCAGCAGGCCGGGACTCGACGCCATTGGGCAGTTCTTC	CASRPGLDAIGQFF
TRBV20-1	TRBD2	TRBJ2-2	once	TGCAGTGCTAGTCGCGGGAGTACCGGGGAGCTGTTTTTT	CSASRGSTGELFF
TRBV2	.	TRBJ1-5	.	TGTGCCAGCAGCGCCTCTCACGGGAGCAATCAGCCCCAGCATTTT	CASSASHGSNQPQHF
TRBV30	.	TRBJ1-4	.	TGTGCCTGGAGTACGGGGTTAGATGAAAAACTGTTTTTT	CAWSTGLDEKLFF
TRBV30	.	TRBJ1-2	.	TGTGCCTGGAGACCCCCCGACAGGTCTCGCTATGGCTACACCTTC	CAWRPPDRSRYGYTF
TRBV29-1	.	TRBJ2-7	.	TGCAGCGCTATGCCGAGTTCCTACGAGCAGTACTTC	CSAMPSSYEQYF